This T cell receptor beta chain was retrieved from a study of spatial heterogeneity in lung cancer. Study at large: Available follow-up PBMC samples were sequenced, at a median of roughly two years post-resection.

Time point reported: blood at routine non-recurrence follow-up after resection. Extraction of whole RNA from tumor, nontumor lung or frozen PBMC preceded unsorted sequencing. There are a few counts of this clonotype. TCRdb reprocessed the 5' RACE reads via MiXCR and lists one record per CDR3 protein. The repertoire holds about 120,000 distinct CDR3 sequences, with 10% to 15% as singletons. The sample consisted of PBMCs, taken at follow-up. This TCR came from a male donor with early-stage non-small cell lung cancer.

The CDR3 here is CASSPRTAQETQYF. CDR3 nucleotides: TGTGCCAGCAGCCCCCGGACAGCTCAAGAGACCCAGTACTTC. The chain couples TRBV11-1 to TRBJ2-5, with D maybe TRBD1 (6 bases). Trimming pared 5 bases from V and 2 bases from J, leaving 12 bases between. The CDR3 runs to 14 residues. Germline V gene data show CDR1 as SGHAT and CDR2 as FQDESV (reference sequence).